The 5 T cell receptor beta chains presented below share a single source sample, sequenced in a study of blood T cell repertoires in COVID-19. Sequencing was performed with immunoSEQ multiplex PCR; in TCRdb, only in-frame clones are kept and a portion is missing. The sample includes about 150,000 clones, 84% of them seen just once. The sequencing input was peripheral blood. These receptor sequences come from a human donor in a cohort sampled during active COVID-19.

The chain has TRBV7-3 and TRBJ2-3; 11 bases are a match to TRBD2. J lost 2 bases, V lost 6 bases, and 16 bases had no gene match. Germline CDR1 reads SGHTA; CDR2 reads FQGTGA. The CDR3 has 19 amino acids. The CDR3 nucleotides are TGTGCCAGCAGGGCCGGGTCGACACTAGCGGGGGACCCCACAGATACGCAGTATTTT. Protein sequence: CASRAGSTLAGDPTDTQYF.

This chain uses TRBV18 with TRBJ1-2, with D hard to call. Germline V CDR1 and CDR2: KGHSH, LQKENI. This CDR3 comprises 13 residues. V dropped 3 bases and J dropped 4 bases, with 9 bases sitting between them. The CDR3 DNA sequence: TGTGCCAGCTCACCCGTGCAGATCTATGGCTACACCTTC. Translated: CASSPVQIYGYTF.

The rearrangement links TRBV19 to TRBJ2-1; D is unresolved. The germline V and J ends were trimmed by 3 bases and 8 bases, with 5 bases remaining between them. The CDR3 is 11 amino acids. Germline V gene lookup returns CDR1 LNHDA and CDR2 SQIVND (reference sequence). The CDR3 reads CASSISDEQFF. In DNA, the CDR3 is TGTGCCAGTAGTATTTCGGATGAGCAGTTCTTC.

This clone has only one observation. V and J are TRBV2 and TRBJ1-1; D might be TRBD1 (5 bases). The CDR3 runs to 14 residues. Between the trimmed V and J ends, which lost 5 bases and 5 bases, there was a span of 15 bases. The germline CDR1 and CDR2 sequences are SNHLY and FYNNEI. CDR3 coding DNA: TGTGCCAGCAGTATCCCCAAGGGGAGGACTGAAGCTTTCTTT. Translating gives CASSIPKGRTEAFF.

The gene calls are TRBV11-2 and TRBJ1-6; 9 bases are shared with TRBD1. V was clipped by 5 bases and J by 6 bases; unmatched bases: 11. The germline V gene encodes CDR1 SGHAT and CDR2 FQNNGV. The CDR3 has 17 residues. The CDR3 sequence: CASSASLTGGINSPLHF. In DNA, the CDR3 is TGTGCCAGCAGCGCGAGTTTGACAGGGGGAATTAATTCACCCCTCCACTTT.